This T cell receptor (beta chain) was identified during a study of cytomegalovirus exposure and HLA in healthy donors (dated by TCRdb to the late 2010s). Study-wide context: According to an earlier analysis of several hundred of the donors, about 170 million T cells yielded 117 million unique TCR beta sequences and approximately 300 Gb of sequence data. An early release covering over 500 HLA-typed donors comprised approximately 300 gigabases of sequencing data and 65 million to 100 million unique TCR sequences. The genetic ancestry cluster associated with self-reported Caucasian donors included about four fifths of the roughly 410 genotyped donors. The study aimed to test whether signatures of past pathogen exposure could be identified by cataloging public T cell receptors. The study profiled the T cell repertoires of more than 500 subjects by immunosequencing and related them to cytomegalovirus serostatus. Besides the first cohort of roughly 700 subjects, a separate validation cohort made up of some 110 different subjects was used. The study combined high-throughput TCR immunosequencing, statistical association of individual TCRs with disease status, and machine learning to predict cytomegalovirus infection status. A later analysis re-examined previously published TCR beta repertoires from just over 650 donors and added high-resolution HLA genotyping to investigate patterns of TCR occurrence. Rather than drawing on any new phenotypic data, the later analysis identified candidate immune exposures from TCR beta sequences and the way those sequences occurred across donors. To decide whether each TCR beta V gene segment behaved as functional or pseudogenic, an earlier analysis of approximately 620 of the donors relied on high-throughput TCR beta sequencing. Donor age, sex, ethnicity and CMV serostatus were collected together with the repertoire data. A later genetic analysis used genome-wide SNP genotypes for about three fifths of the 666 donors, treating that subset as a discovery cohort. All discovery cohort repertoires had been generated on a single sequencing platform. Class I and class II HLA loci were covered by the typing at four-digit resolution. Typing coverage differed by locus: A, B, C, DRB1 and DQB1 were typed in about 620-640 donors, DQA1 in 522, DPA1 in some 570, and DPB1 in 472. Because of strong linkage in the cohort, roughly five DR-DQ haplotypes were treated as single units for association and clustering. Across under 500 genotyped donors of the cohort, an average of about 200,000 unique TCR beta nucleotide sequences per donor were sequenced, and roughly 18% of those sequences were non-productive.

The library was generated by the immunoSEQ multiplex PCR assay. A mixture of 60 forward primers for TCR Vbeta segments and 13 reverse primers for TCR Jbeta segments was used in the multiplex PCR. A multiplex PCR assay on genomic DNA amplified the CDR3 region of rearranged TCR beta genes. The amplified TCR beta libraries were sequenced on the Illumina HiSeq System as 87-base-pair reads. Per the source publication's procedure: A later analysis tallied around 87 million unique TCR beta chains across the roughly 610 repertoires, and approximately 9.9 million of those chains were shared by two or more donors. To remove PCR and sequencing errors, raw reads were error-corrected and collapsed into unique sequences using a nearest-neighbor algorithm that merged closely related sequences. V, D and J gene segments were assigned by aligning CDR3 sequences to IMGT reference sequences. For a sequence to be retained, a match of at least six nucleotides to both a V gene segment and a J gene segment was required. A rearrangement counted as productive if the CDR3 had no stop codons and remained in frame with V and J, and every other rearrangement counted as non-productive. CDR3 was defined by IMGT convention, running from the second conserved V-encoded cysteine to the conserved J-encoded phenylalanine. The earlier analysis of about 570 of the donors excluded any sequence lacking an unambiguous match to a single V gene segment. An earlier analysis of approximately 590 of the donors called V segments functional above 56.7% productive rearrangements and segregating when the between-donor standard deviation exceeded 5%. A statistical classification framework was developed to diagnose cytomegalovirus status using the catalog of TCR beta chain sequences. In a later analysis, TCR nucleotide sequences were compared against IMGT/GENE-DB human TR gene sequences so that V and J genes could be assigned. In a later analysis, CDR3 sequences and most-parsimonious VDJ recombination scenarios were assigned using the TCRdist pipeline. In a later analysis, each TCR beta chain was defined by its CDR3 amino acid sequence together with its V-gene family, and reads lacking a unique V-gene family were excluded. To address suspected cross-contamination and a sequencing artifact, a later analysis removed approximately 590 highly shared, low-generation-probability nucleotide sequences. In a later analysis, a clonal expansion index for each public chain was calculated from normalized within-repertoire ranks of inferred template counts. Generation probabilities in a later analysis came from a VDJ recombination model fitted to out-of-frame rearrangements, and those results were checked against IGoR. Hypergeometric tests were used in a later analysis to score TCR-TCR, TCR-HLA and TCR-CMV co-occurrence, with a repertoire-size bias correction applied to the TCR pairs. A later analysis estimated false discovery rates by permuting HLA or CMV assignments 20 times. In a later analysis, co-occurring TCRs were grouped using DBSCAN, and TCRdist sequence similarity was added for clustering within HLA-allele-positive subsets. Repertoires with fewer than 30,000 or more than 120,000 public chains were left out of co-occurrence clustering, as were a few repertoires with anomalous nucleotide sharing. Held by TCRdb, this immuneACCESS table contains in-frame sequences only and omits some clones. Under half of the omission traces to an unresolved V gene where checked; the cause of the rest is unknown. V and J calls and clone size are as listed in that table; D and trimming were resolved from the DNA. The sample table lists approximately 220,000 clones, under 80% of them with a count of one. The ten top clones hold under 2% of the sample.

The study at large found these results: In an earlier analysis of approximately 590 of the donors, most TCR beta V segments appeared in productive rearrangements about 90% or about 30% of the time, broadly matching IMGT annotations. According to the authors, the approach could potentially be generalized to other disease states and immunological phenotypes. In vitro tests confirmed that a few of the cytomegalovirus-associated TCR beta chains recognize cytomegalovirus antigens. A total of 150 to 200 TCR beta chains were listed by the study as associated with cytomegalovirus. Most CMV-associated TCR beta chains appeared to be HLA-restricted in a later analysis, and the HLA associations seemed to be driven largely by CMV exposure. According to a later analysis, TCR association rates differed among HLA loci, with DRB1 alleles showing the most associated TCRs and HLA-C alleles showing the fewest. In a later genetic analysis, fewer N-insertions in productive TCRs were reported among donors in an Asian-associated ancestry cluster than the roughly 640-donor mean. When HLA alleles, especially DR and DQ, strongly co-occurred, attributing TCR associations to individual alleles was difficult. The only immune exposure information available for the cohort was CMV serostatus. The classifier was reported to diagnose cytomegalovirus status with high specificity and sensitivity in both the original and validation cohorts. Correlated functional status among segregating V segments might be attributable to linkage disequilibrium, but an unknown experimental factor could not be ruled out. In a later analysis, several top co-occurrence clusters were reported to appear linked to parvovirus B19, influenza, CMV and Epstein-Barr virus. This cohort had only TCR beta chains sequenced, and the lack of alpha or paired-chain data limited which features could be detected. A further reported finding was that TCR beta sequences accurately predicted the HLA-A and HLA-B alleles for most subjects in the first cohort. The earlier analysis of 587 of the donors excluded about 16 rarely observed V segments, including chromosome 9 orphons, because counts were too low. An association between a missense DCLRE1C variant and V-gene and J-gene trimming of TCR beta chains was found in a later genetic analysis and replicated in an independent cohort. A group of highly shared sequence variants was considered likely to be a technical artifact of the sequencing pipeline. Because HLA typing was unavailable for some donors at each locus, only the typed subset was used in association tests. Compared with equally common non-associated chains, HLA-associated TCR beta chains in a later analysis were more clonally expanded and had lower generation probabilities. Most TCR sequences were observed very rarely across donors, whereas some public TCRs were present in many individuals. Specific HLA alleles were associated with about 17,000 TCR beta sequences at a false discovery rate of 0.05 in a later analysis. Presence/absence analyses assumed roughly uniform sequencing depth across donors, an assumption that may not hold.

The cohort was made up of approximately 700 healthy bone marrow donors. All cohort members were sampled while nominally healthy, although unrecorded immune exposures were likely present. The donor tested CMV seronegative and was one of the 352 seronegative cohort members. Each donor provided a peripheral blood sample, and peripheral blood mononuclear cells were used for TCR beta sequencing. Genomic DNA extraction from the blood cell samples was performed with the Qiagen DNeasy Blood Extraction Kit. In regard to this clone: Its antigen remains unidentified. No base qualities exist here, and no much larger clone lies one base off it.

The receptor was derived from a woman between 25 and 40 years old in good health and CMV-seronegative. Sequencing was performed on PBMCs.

The DNA reads as follows: TGTGCCAGCAGCCCGGAAGACAGCGGGGAGCAAGAGACCCAGTACTTC. This is translated as CASSPEDSGEQETQYF. The rearrangement combines TRBV7-2 with TRBJ2-5; TRBD2 lines up with 7 middle nucleotides. The junction shows trimming of 5 bases on V and 2 bases on J, and the gene matches do not reach 11 bases of it. Reading the germline V gene gives CDR1 SGHTA and CDR2 FQGNSA. The CDR3 spans 16 residues, from the cysteine through the phenylalanine. The read is trimmed to its CDR3 DNA, 48 bases read in frame from base 1.